One sample yielded the 32 T cell receptor beta chains listed below, sequenced in a study of immune heterogeneity within non-small cell lung tumors. Template was bulk tumor genomic DNA, roughly 650 ng per sample. The authors collected several far-apart biopsies from each primary tumor during surgery. These patients got curative surgery after being newly diagnosed with untreated non-small cell lung cancer. Multiplex PCR amplified the TCR beta CDR3 region. Its first round ran for approximately 10 cycles with 32 V and 13 J primers. TCRdb itself ran the multiplex PCR reads through MiXCR, one entry per CDR3 protein. The profile shows 14,000 to 15,000 distinct CDR3 sequences, less than 35% of them singletons. Sequenced material: lung tumor tissue. The receptors originated from a man in his forties or fifties with non-small cell lung cancer.

Note on this clonotype: Just one base apart from a much larger clone, this may be a read error. The genes are TRBV30 and TRBJ2-7; D not certain. Germline CDR1 reads GTSNPN; CDR2 reads SVGIG (reference sequence). CDR3 length: 13 amino acids. Deletions cut 3 bases from V and 0 bases from J, with 9 bases between. The CDR3 sequence is CAWRPETSYEQYF. In DNA form, the CDR3 reads TGTGCCTGGAGGCCAGAAACCTCCTACGAGCAGTACTTC.

Concerning this clonotype itself: This may arise from a read error, as a much more abundant clone is one base away. This rearrangement joins TRBV18 to TRBJ2-7; D gene ambiguous. Trimming removed 3 bases at V and 0 bases at J, with 9 bases between. Germline V gene sequence: CDR1 KGHSH, CDR2 LQKENI. The CDR3 runs 14 residues. Here the CDR3 DNA reads TGTGCCAGCTCACCCTCGACCAGCTCCTACGAGCAGTACTTC. It is translated as CASSPSTSSYEQYF. The complete variable domain, with remaining parts taken from reference TRBV18 and TRBJ2-7, reads NAGVMQNPRHLVRRRGQEARLRCSPMKGHSHVYWYRQLPEEGLKFMVYLQKENIIDESGMPKERFSAEFPKEGPSILRIQQVVRGDSAAYFCASSPSTSSYEQYFGPGTRLTVT.

By share of the sample, this clonotype is medium-sized. This chain's CDR3 is CASSELLQVPSYEQYF. For the CDR3, the DNA is TGTGCCAGCAGTGAACTCCTGCAGGTTCCCTCCTACGAGCAGTACTTC. The J gene is TRBJ2-7, the V gene TRBV6-1; unclear D gene. The CDR3 has 16 residues. V was pared by 2 bases and J by 0 bases, with 14 bases between. Germline V lookup: CDR1 MNHNS, CDR2 SASEGT.

Within the sample, this clonotype is medium-sized (0.01 to 0.1%). V and J are TRBV27 and TRBJ2-7; 10 bases are shared with TRBD2. The CDR3 is 17 residues long. Looked up from germline, CDR1 is MNHEY and CDR2 is SMNVEV (reference sequence). With V trimmed by 1 base and J by 5 bases, 11 bases remained unmatched. The CDR3 protein is CASSLWGAGGPLNEQYF. Written as DNA, the CDR3 is TGTGCCAGCAGTTTATGGGGAGCGGGAGGGCCGCTTAACGAGCAGTACTTC.

This clonotype was counted only a few times. V usage is TRBV3-1 and J usage is TRBJ2-3, with a weak D call TRBD2 (6 bases). The CDR3 length is 15 residues. Germline CDR1 reads LGHDT; CDR2 reads YNNKEL (reference sequence). Trimming left V 0 bases short and J 5 bases short, with 12 bases between. The CDR3 sequence is CASSQERVGGDTQYF. The CDR3 DNA sequence: TGTGCCAGCAGCCAAGAGCGGGTGGGGGGAGATACGCAGTATTTT.

A remark on this clonotype: A much larger clone differs by one base, so this may be a read error. The CDR3 region is CASSAVGRSQETHYF. CDR3 nucleotides: TGTGCCAGCAGTGCCGTGGGACGGAGTCAAGAGACCCATTACTTC. The chain has TRBV12-3 or TRBV12-4 and TRBJ2-5, with D perhaps being TRBD1 or TRBD2 (5 bases each). This CDR3 comprises 15 residues.

Details on this clonotype: A much larger clone lies a single base off, so this may be a read error. CDR3 nucleotide sequence: TGTGCCAACAGCCATCATTCGGGGGCCACAGATACGCAGTATTTT. It encodes CANSHHSGATDTQYF. The gene calls are TRBV7-3 and TRBJ2-3; D may correspond to TRBD1 or TRBD2 (6 bases each). Germline V gene lookup returns CDR1 SGHTA and CDR2 FQGTGA. The CDR3 is 15 residues long.

By frequency in the sample, this clonotype is large. The chain combines TRBV5-8 with TRBJ2-1; weak D call: TRBD2 (5 bases). Germline CDR1 is SGHTS and CDR2 is YDEGEE. The V gene lost 0 bases and the J gene lost 3 bases, with 13 bases spanning the gap. The CDR3 runs to 16 residues. The chain's CDR3 is CASSLGVGDGYNEQFF. The CDR3 nucleotides are TGTGCCAGCAGCTTGGGTGTGGGAGACGGCTACAATGAGCAGTTCTTC.

Regarding this clonotype: This may come from a read error, since a much larger clone is one base off. The chain links TRBV27 to TRBJ2-5; 7 bases line up with TRBD2. The trim removed 6 bases at V and 4 bases at J, leaving 11 bases unmatched. This CDR3 has 15 residues. The V gene's germline CDR1 is MNHEY and CDR2 SMNVEV (reference sequence). The CDR3 protein is CASRASGAGLETQYF. CDR3 sequence (DNA): TGTGCCAGCAGAGCGAGCGGGGCTGGCCTAGAGACCCAGTACTTC.

Notes on this clonotype: This could be a read error, since a much larger clone is one nucleotide away. The rearrangement links TRBV5-1 to TRBJ2-7, with D perhaps TRBD1 (5 bases). The germline CDR1 and CDR2 sequences are SGHRS and YFSETQ. CDR3 size: 13 residues. This chain's CDR3 is CASSLHDSYDQYF. The CDR3 DNA follows: TGCGCCAGCAGCTTGCACGACAGTTACGATCAGTACTTC.

There are a few counts of this clonotype. The chain joins TRBV27 to TRBJ2-1; TRBD2 aligns across 8 bases. Germline V CDR1 and CDR2: MNHEY, SMNVEV (reference sequence). The junction had 20 bases not matched to a gene; V was cut back by 7 bases and J by 9 bases. This CDR3 spans 17 amino acids. The CDR3 DNA follows: TGTGCCAGCAAACTCCGGACCGGGACTCCGGCGGGGGGTGAGCAGTTCTTC. Protein: CASKLRTGTPAGGEQFF.

On this clonotype itself: This sequence may be a read error, since a much larger clone differs from it by one base. The V gene is TRBV20-1, the J gene TRBJ2-1; 7 nucleotides agree with TRBD2. The CDR3 length is 17 residues. CDR1 is DFQATT, CDR2 SNEGSKA, per germline (reference sequence). The trim removed 0 bases at V and 9 bases at J, leaving 17 bases unmatched. As DNA, the CDR3 is TGCAGTGCTAGAGATAGGCTAGCGGTAGGGTCTGTGGTTGAGCAGTTCTTC. This codes for CSARDRLAVGSVVEQFF.

In this sample, this clonotype turned up a few times. J is TRBJ2-5 and V is TRBV6-1; 11 nucleotides line up with TRBD2. From germline, CDR1 is MNHNS and CDR2 SASEGT. V gave up 7 bases and J gave up 5 bases; unmatched junction bases: 9. This CDR3 comprises 15 residues. The CDR3 loop reads CASTHTSGSFETQYF. CDR3 nucleotides: TGTGCCAGCACCCACACTAGCGGGAGTTTCGAGACCCAGTACTTC.

About this clonotype itself: Being one base from a much bigger clone, this may be a read error. The rearrangement links TRBV6-2 or TRBV6-3 to TRBJ2-3; the D gene could be TRBD1 or TRBD2 (5 bases each). V shed 8 bases and J shed 7 bases, with 10 bases lying between them. The CDR3 is 11 amino acids. The germline V gene encodes CDR1 MNHEY and CDR2 SVGEGT. CDR3 DNA sequence: TGTGCCAGCTCGCTGGGACATACGCAGTATTTT. It yields the protein CASSLGHTQYF.

This clonotype was counted ten times or more. J is TRBJ1-2 and V is TRBV5-1, with D unclear. Germline loops: CDR1 SGHRS, CDR2 YFSETQ. The CDR3 is 14 amino acids. V shed 4 bases and J shed 3 bases, with 13 bases lying between them. In DNA, the CDR3 is TGCGCCAGCAGCCCCTCGGGATCAGACTATGGCTACACCTTC. Its protein is CASSPSGSDYGYTF.

As to this clonotype: A much larger clone is a single base away; this may be a read error. The CDR3 carries no conserved terminal phenylalanine or tryptophan, so it likely arises from a read error. V gene TRBV5-1 combines with J gene TRBJ2-7; no clear D. Between the trimmed V and J ends, which lost 0 bases and 0 bases, there was a span of 7 bases. Germline V lookup: CDR1 SGHRS, CDR2 YFSETQ. The CDR3 has 14 residues. The CDR3 coding sequence is TGCGCCAGCAGCTTGGTTACAGACTCCTACGAGCAGTACCTC. This sequence encodes CASSLVTDSYEQYL.

In this sample, this clonotype turned up a few times. The chain carries TRBV5-1 and TRBJ2-1, with D uncertain. Trimming stripped 1 base from V and 7 bases from J, with 3 bases between. The germline CDR1 and CDR2 sequences are SGHRS and YFSETQ. The CDR3 sequence is 11 residues long. CDR3 in amino acids: CASSLQNEQFF. Written as DNA, the CDR3 is TGCGCCAGCAGCTTGCAGAATGAGCAGTTCTTC.

This clonotype was recorded many times. The chain recombines TRBV5-1 with TRBJ2-7, with TRBD1 matching 7 bases. This CDR3 spans 13 amino acids. Germline trimming cut 6 bases from V and 3 bases from J; bases unmatched to any gene: 6. CDR1 and CDR2 from the germline V gene are SGHRS and YFSETQ. CDR3 residues: CASTRQGSYEQYF. The CDR3 bases are TGCGCCAGCACCCGACAGGGTAGCTACGAGCAGTACTTC.

The sample holds many counts of this clonotype. J is TRBJ2-7 and V is TRBV30; 8 bases match TRBD2. The CDR3 is 12 residues long. CDR1 and CDR2 (germline): GTSNPN, SVGIG (reference sequence). After removal of 3 bases from V and 5 bases from J, the junction contained 3 bases not matched to a gene. The CDR3 region is CAWRLAGHEQYF. The CDR3 DNA reads as TGTGCCTGGAGGCTAGCGGGTCACGAGCAGTACTTC.

As regards this clonotype: This may stem from a read error, because a much larger clone lies one nucleotide away. No conserved phenylalanine or tryptophan is present at the end of the CDR3, so a read error is the likely explanation. The chain carries TRBV28 and TRBJ2-7; D possibly corresponds to TRBD2 (7 bases). Germline lookup yields CDR1 MDHEN and CDR2 SYDVKM. The length of the CDR3 is 12 residues. Trimming took 4 bases from V and 7 from J, leaving 11 bases between them. DNA for the CDR3: TGTGCCAGCAGTTCTGGGAGGGGGGAGCAGTACTCC. Its protein is CASSSGRGEQYS.

This chain joins TRBV5-6 and TRBJ2-5; weak D call: TRBD2 (6 bases). Trimming removed 2 bases from V and 5 bases from J, with 7 bases in between. The CDR3 is 12 amino acids. Germline V lookup: CDR1 SGHDT, CDR2 YYEEEE. The CDR3, as DNA: TGTGCCAGCAGCTTTGGGGGGGAGACCCAGTACTTC. Amino acids: CASSFGGETQYF.

The V and J genes are TRBV7-2 and TRBJ2-3; either TRBD1 or TRBD2 may fit D (6 bases each). The V end lost 3 bases, the J end lost 4 bases, and 17 bases lay between the germline ends. This CDR3 comprises 16 residues. Germline loops: CDR1 SGHTA, CDR2 FQGNSA. The CDR3 loop is CASSFPLGGRADTQYF. The CDR3, as DNA: TGTGCCAGCAGCTTCCCCCTGGGGGGCCGGGCAGATACGCAGTATTTT.

Remarks on this clonotype: Relative to the germline gene, one junction end is altered; a read error may explain this. The J gene is TRBJ2-3, the V gene TRBV9; D gene unclear. Germline CDR1 SGDLS, CDR2 YYNGEE. CDR3 length: 12 amino acids. The CDR3 protein is CARSVGSDAQYF. CDR3 coding DNA: TGTGCCAGAAGCGTAGGGTCGGATGCGCAGTATTTT.

This clonotype was observed many times. The rearrangement links TRBV24-1 to TRBJ2-1, with D unclear. This CDR3 spans 18 amino acids. The V gene lost 1 base and the J gene lost 1 base, with 16 bases spanning the gap. Germline V gives CDR1 KGHDR, CDR2 SFDVKD. The CDR3: CATSDLEFGWASYNEQFF. As DNA, the CDR3 is TGTGCCACCAGTGATTTAGAGTTCGGTTGGGCGTCCTACAATGAGCAGTTCTTC.

This sequence joins TRBV5-1 and TRBJ2-1; TRBD1 might be the D (5 bases). The CDR3 length is 14 residues. The germline V and J ends were trimmed by 4 bases and 4 bases, with 12 bases remaining between them. Germline values: CDR1 SGHRS, CDR2 YFSETQ. CDR3 in DNA: TGCGCCAGCAGCCCCCGAGACAGATACAATGAGCAGTTCTTC. Amino acids: CASSPRDRYNEQFF.

With regard to this clonotype: This may stem from a read error, because a much larger clone lies one nucleotide away. The chain combines TRBV12-3 or TRBV12-4 with TRBJ2-3, with TRBD2 matching 7 bases. The V segment lost 6 bases and the J segment 4 bases; nucleotides outside the gene matches: 10. The CDR3 covers 15 residues. The CDR3 region is CASSPTSASADTQYF. CDR3 in DNA: TGTGCCAGCAGCCCAACTAGCGCGAGCGCAGATACGCAGTATTTT.

Details on this clonotype: A clone one base away is much larger, so this may be a read error. The genes are TRBV30 and TRBJ1-6; unclear D gene. The CDR3 loop spans 14 amino acids. CDR1 GTSNPN and CDR2 SVGIG come from the germline V gene (reference sequence). V was trimmed by 0 bases and J by 9 bases, leaving 12 bases between them. Written as DNA, the CDR3 is TGTGCCTGGAGTGTCAACCCCTCAACTTCACCCCTCCACTTT. It codes for CAWSVNPSTSPLHF.

This clonotype is medium-sized. The chain is built from TRBV28 and TRBJ1-5; D remains unclear. The length of the CDR3 is 13 residues. Trimming pared 5 bases from V and 10 bases from J, leaving 15 bases between. CDR1 MDHEN and CDR2 SYDVKM come from the germline V gene. CDR3 residues: CASSPSEGVPQHF. In DNA form, the CDR3 reads TGTGCCAGCAGTCCATCGGAGGGTGTACCCCAGCATTTT.

This clonotype occurred a few times. The chain combines TRBV24-1 with TRBJ2-1; 7 nucleotides agree with TRBD1. J was trimmed by 4 bases and V by 4 bases; bases with no gene match: 9. Germline V gene sequence: CDR1 KGHDR, CDR2 SFDVKD. The CDR3 totals 16 residues. CDR3 sequence: CATSDRNRGEYNEQFF. CDR3 bases: TGTGCCACCAGTGACCGGAACAGGGGAGAATACAATGAGCAGTTCTTC.

This clonotype was seen ten or more times. V gene TRBV19 combines with J gene TRBJ2-3, with TRBD1 as a possible D gene (5 bases). The CDR3 is made up of 12 amino acids. The ends were cut back, 6 bases at V and 6 bases at J, with 10 bases in the middle. Germline CDR1 and CDR2: LNHDA and SQIVND (reference sequence). The CDR3 protein is CASRGWGDTQYF. CDR3 DNA sequence: TGTGCCAGTAGGGGGTGGGGCGATACGCAGTATTTT.

A remark on this clonotype: This sequence may be a read error, since a much larger clone differs from it by one base. The chain combines TRBV12-3 or TRBV12-4 with TRBJ2-2, with TRBD1 matching over 7 bases. There are 13 residues in the CDR3. Trimming cost V 8 bases and J 3 bases; bases outside gene matches: 3. DNA of the CDR3: TGTGCCAGCGGGGACAGCGACACCGGGGAGCTGTTTTTT. Protein product: CASGDSDTGELFF.

This sequence joins TRBV3-1 and TRBJ2-5, with a weak D call TRBD1 (5 bases). CDR1 and CDR2 (germline): LGHDT, YNNKEL (reference sequence). The CDR3 loop spans 13 amino acids. The germline V and J ends were trimmed by 4 bases and 4 bases, with 10 bases remaining between them. CDR3: CASSPTVGETQYF. The CDR3 region has the DNA TGTGCCAGCAGCCCGACAGTTGGAGAGACCCAGTACTTC.